Below, one T cell receptor beta chain is given with its context. The V end was cut by 3 bases, the J end by 5 bases, with 14 bases between. Germline V gene data show CDR1 as LNHDA and CDR2 as SQIVND (reference sequence). The CDR3 sequence is 15 residues long. The data were obtained in a study of response to subunit inactivated influenza vaccine. TCRdb passed the RT-PCR reads through MiXCR, listing each CDR3 protein once. The table records about 540,000 distinct CDR3 sequences, around 21% of them present only once. The sample was also reused in another study, on T cells expressing NK-cell markers. That source reports: Making the TCR beta cDNA relied on 5'RACE template switching with UMIs. From sorted CD3+CD56+NKG2C+, CD3+CD56+NKG2C- and CD3+CD56-NKG2C+ T cells came the TCR beta repertoires.

The chain combines TRBV19 with TRBJ2-1; D is uncertain. The source of this sequence is a man aged 50 to 60 who received an inactivated influenza vaccine. The sample was CD4+ T cells sorted from PBMCs, taken approximately 13 days after vaccination. CDR3 nucleotide sequence: TGTGCCAGTAGTATGGTTTTGGGGTCCAACAATGAGCAGTTCTTC. Translation: CASSMVLGSNNEQFF.